These T cell receptor beta chains were read from a single sample in a study of T cell responses to AZD1222 COVID-19 vaccine. The data were produced by immunoSEQ multiplex PCR, yet TCRdb's version contains in-frame clones alone and is incomplete. In the table there are about 110,000 clones, just over 85% of which are singletons. Sequencing used peripheral blood, obtained on day 0 of AZD1222 vaccination. The receptor source for this set is an adult in good health. The CDR3 runs from the conserved cysteine through the conserved F or W. Each record gives: clone size, V gene, J gene, D gene, CDR3 DNA, CDR3 protein. A D gene is named only where the DNA matches it firmly. Rows may omit the clone size; those that give it use once, few, many or a size class.

>.|TRBV27|TRBJ2-7|.
TGTGCCAGCAGCCCTTTTCCGGGGGAGCAGTACTTC
CASSPFPGEQYF
>.|TRBV7-2|TRBJ1-5|.
TGTGCCAGCAGCCAAGGAGACGGACTTCCACGTAAGCCCCAGCATTTT
CASSQGDGLPRKPQHF
>.|TRBV6-5|TRBJ1-2|TRBD1
TGTGCCAGCAGCACAACCCTGACAGGGGGATATGGCTACACCTTC
CASSTTLTGGYGYTF
>.|TRBV6-2/TRBV6-3|TRBJ1-1|.
TGTGCCAGCAGTTACTGGAAGGGGGGAGCTTTCTTT
CASSYWKGGAFF
>.|TRBV13|TRBJ2-7|.
TGTGCCAGCAGCTTAAGAGGGTACGAGCAGTACTTC
CASSLRGYEQYF
>few|TRBV6-5|TRBJ1-3|.
TGTGCCAGCACCGCACTCTACTCTGGAAACACCATATATTTT
CASTALYSGNTIYF
>.|TRBV27|TRBJ2-5|.
TGTGCCAGCAGGAGGTTGGGACAAGAGACCCAGTACTTC
CASRRLGQETQYF
>.|TRBV9|TRBJ2-3|TRBD2
TGTGCCAGCAGCGTAACCGGGGGGGCGGGAGATACGCAGTATTTT
CASSVTGGAGDTQYF
>.|TRBV4-1|TRBJ2-5|TRBD1
TGCGCCAGCAGCGCCCGGGACAGGCAAGAGACCCAGTACTTC
CASSARDRQETQYF
>few|TRBV5-1|TRBJ2-7|.
TGCGCCAGCAGCACCCCCCTGGACGGGAATTACGAGCAGTACTTC
CASSTPLDGNYEQYF
>once|TRBV28|TRBJ1-3|.
TGTGCCAGCAGTTTTATCCAGGGCCAGAGAAACACCATATATTTT
CASSFIQGQRNTIYF
>.|TRBV7-2|TRBJ1-2|TRBD1
TGTGCCAGCAGCTCGACTGGACAGGGGGGAGATGGCTACACCTTC
CASSSTGQGGDGYTF
>.|TRBV5-6|TRBJ2-7|.
TGTGCCAGCAGCTTGAGTGGGGGAAAAGTTTTC
CASSLSGGKVF
>.|TRBV7-3|TRBJ2-2|.
TGTGCCAGCAGTAGGGGCGACCTGAACACCGGGGAGCTGTTTTTT
CASSRGDLNTGELFF
>once|TRBV28|TRBJ2-1|.
TGTGCCATAACTAGCCGATCCTACAATGAGCAGTTCTTC
CAITSRSYNEQFF
>.|TRBV29-1|TRBJ1-3|.
TGCAGCGTTGAAGGATTTGGCGGAAACACCATATATTTT
CSVEGFGGNTIYF
>.|TRBV11-2|TRBJ1-3|.
TGTGCCAGCAGCTTTTCAGGGAACACCATATATTTT
CASSFSGNTIYF
>once|TRBV10-1|TRBJ1-4|TRBD1
TGCGCCAGCAGTGAGGACAGGGGGCTTGCTAATGAAAAACTGTTTTTT
CASSEDRGLANEKLFF
>.|TRBV15|TRBJ2-1|.
TGTGCCACCGGGGGACTCGTAGGGGGTAATGAGCAGTTCTTC
CATGGLVGGNEQFF
>.|TRBV7-9|TRBJ1-1|TRBD1
TGTGCCAGCAGCCTGGACAGGGGACCGAACACTGAAGCTTTCTTT
CASSLDRGPNTEAFF
>.|TRBV14|TRBJ2-3|.
TGTGCCAGCAGAGGTCGGGGCACAGATACGCAGTATTTT
CASRGRGTDTQYF
>few|TRBV4-1|TRBJ1-4|.
TGCGCCAGCAGCCATCTAGGGGAAAAACTGTTTTTT
CASSHLGEKLFF
>.|TRBV10-1|TRBJ1-5|TRBD1
TGCGCCAGCAGTGAGCCAGGACAGGTAGTACGGCCCCAGCATTTT
CASSEPGQVVRPQHF
>.|TRBV5-4|TRBJ2-4|.
TGTGCCAGCAGCTTGGACAAGGGAGTAAACATTCAGTACTTC
CASSLDKGVNIQYF
>.|TRBV11-2|TRBJ2-5|TRBD2
TGTGCCAGCAGCCCTGGGACTAGCGGGGGGCCACGGGAGACCCAGTACTTC
CASSPGTSGGPRETQYF
>.|TRBV5-5|TRBJ1-5|.
TGTGCCAGCAGCTTGGTGGCAGTGGATCAGCCCCAGCATTTT
CASSLVAVDQPQHF
>.|TRBV7-2|TRBJ2-4|TRBD2
TGTGCCAGCAGCATAACTAGCGGGGGGGCAGACATTCAGTACTTC
CASSITSGGADIQYF
>.|TRBV28|TRBJ1-2|TRBD1
TGTGCCAGCAGTTCCCTCCTTGACAGGGAGGGCTATGGCTACACCTTC
CASSSLLDREGYGYTF